The following is a T cell receptor (beta chain) sequence with its context. Assay used: immunoSEQ multiplex PCR; TCRdb lists only in-frame clones, some missing. Of 60,000 to 75,000 clones listed, about 90% were seen once; the top ten hold over 1.3%. The record originates from a study of T cell changes during pregnancy in multiple sclerosis. The germline V gene has CDR1 SQVTM and CDR2 ANQGSEA. The V end was cut by 7 bases, the J end by 3 bases, with 10 bases between. The CDR3 extends over 11 amino acids. The clonotype was recovered from a female donor in good health, enrolled as a control in a pregnancy study. This rearrangement joins TRBV29-1 to TRBJ2-7; D ambiguous. This specimen was peripheral blood, taken in the second trimester of pregnancy. The CDR3 is CSASDNYEQYF. CDR3 nucleotides: TGCAGCGCTTCAGACAACTACGAGCAGTACTTC.